The 3 T cell receptor beta chains reported below all come from one sample, sequenced in a study of blood T cell repertoires in COVID-19. Sequencing used immunoSEQ multiplex PCR; TCRdb keeps in-frame clones, though not all of them. The data contain tens of thousands of clones, over 75% of them singletons. Material for sequencing was peripheral blood. These receptors came from a human donor with active COVID-19. The donor label of this sample is uncertain.

This clone was recorded once. The rearrangement uses TRBV5-6 and TRBJ1-1; D is perhaps TRBD1 (5 bases). This CDR3 has 14 residues. The V and J ends lost 0 bases and 3 bases respectively, with 9 bases between them. Germline assignment: CDR1 SGHDT and CDR2 YYEEEE. The CDR3 loop reads CASSLAGADTEAFF. For the CDR3, the DNA is TGTGCCAGCAGCTTGGCTGGGGCAGACACTGAAGCTTTCTTT. The full variable domain, completed using reference TRBV5-6 and TRBJ1-1, is DAGVTQSPTHLIKTRGQQVTLRCSPKSGHDTVSWYQQALGQGPQFIFQYYEEEERQRGNFPDRFSGHQFPNYSSELNVNALLLGDSALYLCASSLAGADTEAFFGQGTRLTVV.

This chain uses TRBV24-1 with TRBJ1-6; the D gene is possibly TRBD1 (5 bases). This CDR3 has 12 residues. The germline V gene encodes CDR1 KGHDR and CDR2 SFDVKD. V gave up 7 bases and J gave up 8 bases, with 8 bases separating them. The CDR3 protein is CATSRAHSPLHF. CDR3 coding DNA: TGTGCCACCAGCAGGGCCCATTCACCCCTCCACTTT.

This chain links TRBV7-9 with TRBJ2-5; D is perhaps TRBD2 (5 bases). The CDR3 loop spans 15 amino acids. The germline V and J ends were trimmed by 1 base and 4 bases, with 13 bases remaining between them. The germline gives CDR1 SEHNR, CDR2 FQNEAQ (reference sequence). The CDR3 region is CASSLGTLKGETQYF. The CDR3 DNA is TGTGCCAGCAGCTTAGGGACTCTTAAGGGAGAGACCCAGTACTTC.